This T cell receptor (beta chain) was profiled in a study of identical twins' blood T cells (dated by TCRdb to about 2013). Looking at the study overall: About 52 million Illumina reads were obtained across about twelve libraries, of which six were alpha-chain libraries and six were beta-chain libraries. The study compared TCR alpha and beta chain repertoires of three pairs of monozygous twins using next-generation sequencing to assess genetic influence on repertoire formation.

Looking up the germline V gene yields CDR1 ENHRY and CDR2 SYGVKD. From its cysteine to its phenylalanine, the CDR3 spans 12 amino acids. Only CDR3 DNA remains: 36 bases, in frame from the first base. The junction carries 15 bases between V and J, which are trimmed by 11 bases and 7 bases respectively. This clonotype was recorded a few times. Its specific antigen is unknown. Qualities for individual bases were not recorded, and no much larger clone is one base off. General findings and caveats noted by the study authors: Independent studies were stated to be required to validate the proposed role of the TCRalpha J segment in MHC recognition during thymic selection. Among the most abundant TCRbeta clonotypes, every donor shared more CDR3 sequences with her own twin than with unrelated donors. Because the twins were reared together, environmental influences could not be ruled out as the explanation for twin similarity. Twin pairs were reported to be markedly more alike in V gene usage than unrelated donors were, even when looking at non-selected out-of-frame TCRbeta clonotypes. How many CDR3 clonotypes two donors shared depended mainly on the product of their cloneset sizes, and the twins did not clearly stray from this trend.

To prepare the library, 5' RACE was applied. The listed sequencing device is Illumina Genome Analyzer IIx. The RNA-based TCR cDNA libraries were made using a previously described protocol that was modified in several ways. Sample-specific barcodes were introduced on both ends of each TCR cDNA library during cDNA synthesis and amplification to prevent cross-contamination. The paper's processing steps were these. Each library contained about 2 to 4 million CDR3-containing reads, and somewhere between about 100,000 and nearly 550,000 clonotypes were identified for each individual. After reads with improper barcode index combinations were thrown out, a cloneset for each library was built using the MiTCR software. MiTCR filtered or rescued low-quality reads and corrected PCR and sequencing errors when assembling CDR3 clonotypes. Artificial out-of-frame clonotypes were removed by being mapped to in-frame sequences, with one indel in the CDR3 allowed. Similarity of V and J gene usage between donors was measured as Jensen-Shannon divergence divided by mean entropy. TCRdb took the public reads, trimmed them with fastp at Q25, ran MiXCR for clone calling and kept in-frame beta chains. Each CDR3 protein appears once, grouped with its most common genes and DNA. These V and J calls originate from TCRdb's pipeline instead of the authors' own analysis. This sample is represented by 300,000 to 400,000 distinct CDR3 sequences; 28% of them were singletons. In total, the top ten clones hold more than 5.5% of the sample.

The donors were six healthy women who made up three monozygous twin pairs. All three twin pairs had been raised together and were thought likely to have encountered the same vaccines and infectious agents. RNA was isolated from peripheral blood mononuclear cells and used to prepare TCR cDNA libraries. This chain joins TRBV10-3 to TRBJ2-1, with the D call tentatively TRBD1 or TRBD2, each fitting 5 bases. The source is a woman aged 18-49 years in good health. The sequenced material came from PBMCs. In nucleotide form, the sequence is TGTGCCGCTGGGACGGCTTCTAATGAGCAGTTCTTC. It encodes CAAGTASNEQFF.